A single sample is the source of the 4 T cell receptor beta chains below, sequenced in a study of regulatory T cells in long-lasting Graves disease (dated by TCRdb to 2020 to 2023). The sample's time point, from its label and the paper: newly diagnosed GD, antithyroid drugs for less than 3 months. For both TCR sequencing and RNA sequencing, RNA was extracted from PBMCs in TRIzol. Libraries were made using multiplex PCR. TCRdb lists the instrument as Illumina HiSeq 4000. To build TCR beta libraries, CDR3 regions were amplified by Arm-PCR using iRepertoire HTBI primers. In TCRdb, the public reads were trimmed at Q25 with fastp and aligned with MiXCR, with productive beta chains retained. For every CDR3 protein sequence, its rows merge into one entry that carries the most common genes and DNA. The sample table lists roughly 400,000 distinct CDR3 sequences, over 12% of them with a count of one. The ten biggest clones cover 7.8% of the sample.

These records were also assigned to another study, of T cells in Graves' hyperthyroidism and ophthalmopathy.

The material was peripheral blood mononuclear cells (PBMCs), obtained at new diagnosis, from a patient treated with antithyroid drugs. Source of these receptors: a woman aged 40 to 50 with Graves disease. Donor details come from another sample of the same person, matched by shared clones.

Only a few counts were recorded for this clonotype. This chain uses TRBV5-5 with TRBJ2-2; TRBD2 is a possible D gene (5 bases). Germline CDR1 and CDR2: SGHKS and YYEKEE (reference sequence). This CDR3 has 15 amino acids. V lost 4 bases to trimming and J lost 5 bases, with 15 bases between them. The CDR3: CASSPGNIRTGELFF. The CDR3, as DNA: TGTGCCAGCAGCCCGGGGAATATTAGGACCGGGGAGCTGTTTTTT. The full variable domain, with the rest looked up from reference TRBV5-5 and TRBJ2-2, is DAGVTQSPTHLIKTRGQQVTLRCSPISGHKSVSWYQQVLGQGPQFIFQYYEKEERGRGNFPDRFSARQFPNYSSELNVNALLLGDSALYLCASSPGNIRTGELFFGEGSRLTVL.

This clonotype was detected many times. The chain uses TRBV12-3 or TRBV12-4 and TRBJ2-3, with TRBD2 matching 9 bases. CDR3 length equals 16 residues. After removal of 3 bases from V and 4 bases from J, the junction contained 8 bases not matched to a gene. CDR3 sequence: CASSLGIAGAADTQYF. The CDR3 nucleotides are TGTGCCAGCAGTTTGGGAATAGCGGGAGCCGCAGATACGCAGTATTTT.

The table lists this clonotype with a few counts. The chain couples TRBV5-4 to TRBJ2-1; D possibly corresponds to TRBD2 (7 bases). V was clipped by 4 bases and J by 0 bases, with 17 bases between them. The germline V gene has CDR1 SGHNT and CDR2 YYREEE (reference sequence). The CDR3 length is 17 residues. The CDR3 here is CASSNGGGGHSYNEQFF. As DNA, the CDR3 is TGTGCCAGCAGCAACGGGGGCGGGGGACACTCCTACAATGAGCAGTTCTTC.

This clonotype was observed a few times. This chain uses TRBV9 with TRBJ2-7, with TRBD1 as a possible D gene (5 bases). This CDR3 is 14 amino acids long. V was trimmed by 0 bases and J by 3 bases, leaving 10 bases between them. Looked up from germline, CDR1 is SGDLS and CDR2 is YYNGEE. The CDR3 reads CASSVGDRDYEQYF. For the CDR3, the DNA is TGTGCCAGCAGCGTAGGAGACAGAGACTACGAGCAGTACTTC.